The next 10 T cell receptor beta chains were all read from a single sample in a study of T cells in Graves' hyperthyroidism and ophthalmopathy. Regions amplified from RNA transcripts were the TCR beta CDR3 regions. A first-round RT-PCR of the TCR CDR3 used the HTBI primer set. TCRdb re-called the multiplex PCR reads through MiXCR, storing one row per CDR3 protein. The profile shows 550,000 to 850,000 distinct CDR3 sequences, around 20% of them singletons. Sequencing was performed on blood. Receptor source: a woman aged 45-65 years with Graves' hyperthyroidism that later progressed to Graves' ophthalmopathy.

This clonotype has at least ten counts. The rearrangement uses TRBV29-1 and TRBJ2-3, with TRBD1 as a possible D gene (6 bases). CDR3 size: 12 residues. Deletions cut 5 bases from V and 6 bases from J, with 12 bases between. The germline CDR1 and CDR2 sequences are SQVTM and ANQGSEA. The CDR3 loop reads CSVCEGDDTQYF. The CDR3 coding sequence is TGCAGCGTTTGCGAGGGGGACGATACGCAGTATTTT.

The J gene is TRBJ1-1, the V gene TRBV29-1, with D tentatively TRBD1 (5 bases). V was trimmed by 7 bases and J by 4 bases, leaving 13 bases between them. The CDR3 extends over 12 amino acids. CDR1 and CDR2 (germline): SQVTM, ANQGSEA. The CDR3 loop reads CSARGGGTEAFF. The CDR3 DNA follows: TGCAGCGCCCGGGGGGGAGGCACTGAAGCTTTCTTT.

This clonotype was seen ten or more times. The rearrangement joins TRBV2 to TRBJ2-7; D gene uncertain. Germline CDR1 SNHLY, CDR2 FYNNEI. This CDR3 is 12 amino acids long. The V end was cut by 2 bases, the J end by 2 bases, with 4 bases between. Written as DNA, the CDR3 is TGTGCCAGCAGTGAACAGGCCTACGAGCAGTACTTC. Its protein is CASSEQAYEQYF.

This clonotype was recorded many times. The chain employs TRBV20-1 and TRBJ2-1; D possibly matches TRBD1 or TRBD2 (6 bases each). Trimming cost V 6 bases and J 1 base, with 22 bases left between them. Germline V gene lookup returns CDR1 DFQATT and CDR2 SNEGSKA (reference sequence). CDR3 length equals 17 residues. The CDR3 DNA is TGCAGTGCCTCATTTGGCTGGGGGGCCCTATCCTACAATGAGCAGTTCTTC. Translation gives CSASFGWGALSYNEQFF.

Points on this clonotype: A much more abundant neighbour one base away suggests this may be a read error. The missing conserved phenylalanine or tryptophan at the end of this CDR3 makes a read error likely. The chain recombines TRBV3-1 with TRBJ1-1; D possibly corresponds to TRBD1 (5 bases). This CDR3 has 14 residues. Germline-derived CDR1 and CDR2 are LGHDT and YNNKEL (reference sequence). The V gene lost 8 bases and the J gene lost 3 bases, with 16 bases spanning the gap. The CDR3 reads CASVRGGVHTEAFL. CDR3 DNA sequence: TGTGCCAGCGTGCGGGGCGGTGTTCACACTGAAGCTTTCCTT.

This clonotype has only a few counts. The rearrangement joins TRBV7-9 to TRBJ2-1; D gene unclear. The CDR3 runs 16 residues. The V gene's germline CDR1 is SEHNR and CDR2 FQNEAQ (reference sequence). The V gene lost 5 bases and the J gene lost 7 bases, with 21 bases spanning the gap. The CDR3 sequence is CASSPQSELWGNEQFF. For the CDR3, the DNA is TGTGCCAGCAGCCCCCAGAGCGAACTTTGGGGTAATGAGCAGTTCTTC.

The gene calls are TRBV4-1 and TRBJ1-5, with TRBD1 matching over 7 bases. Per the germline V gene, CDR1 is MGHRA and CDR2 is YSYEKL. V lost 1 base to trimming and J lost 3 bases; unmatched junction nucleotides: 6. The CDR3 loop spans 16 amino acids. CDR3 DNA: TGCGCCAGCAGCCAAGTTTCCGGACAGGCCAATCAGCCCCAGCATTTT. Amino acids: CASSQVSGQANQPQHF.

The J gene is TRBJ1-2, the V gene TRBV7-9, with 7 bases fitting TRBD1. CDR3 length equals 17 residues. Germline V lookup: CDR1 SEHNR, CDR2 FQNEAQ (reference sequence). Trimming at V came to 5 bases and at J to 4 bases, leaving 16 bases not matched to a gene. CDR3 sequence reads: CASSPALPYRGIYGYTF. CDR3 DNA: TGTGCCAGCAGCCCAGCCCTCCCCTACAGGGGTATCTATGGCTACACCTTC.

V gene TRBV9 combines with J gene TRBJ1-1; D may be TRBD1 (6 bases). Germline V CDR1 and CDR2: SGDLS, YYNGEE. V was cut by 0 bases and J by 11 bases, with 20 bases left in between. There are 15 residues in the CDR3. CDR3 sequence: CASSVVPGGAREAFF. The CDR3 region has the DNA TGTGCCAGCAGCGTAGTCCCGGGGGGGGCTAGAGAGGCTTTCTTT.

This clonotype was seen a handful of times. The CDR3: CASSPRGRTGANEKLFF. The CDR3 region has the DNA TGTGCCAGCTCACCAAGGGGCCGTACCGGAGCTAATGAAAAACTGTTTTTT. This chain links TRBV18 with TRBJ1-4; TRBD1 is a possible D gene (5 bases). Trimming left V 2 bases short and J 3 bases short, with 16 bases between. CDR3 size: 17 residues. The germline gives CDR1 KGHSH, CDR2 LQKENI.